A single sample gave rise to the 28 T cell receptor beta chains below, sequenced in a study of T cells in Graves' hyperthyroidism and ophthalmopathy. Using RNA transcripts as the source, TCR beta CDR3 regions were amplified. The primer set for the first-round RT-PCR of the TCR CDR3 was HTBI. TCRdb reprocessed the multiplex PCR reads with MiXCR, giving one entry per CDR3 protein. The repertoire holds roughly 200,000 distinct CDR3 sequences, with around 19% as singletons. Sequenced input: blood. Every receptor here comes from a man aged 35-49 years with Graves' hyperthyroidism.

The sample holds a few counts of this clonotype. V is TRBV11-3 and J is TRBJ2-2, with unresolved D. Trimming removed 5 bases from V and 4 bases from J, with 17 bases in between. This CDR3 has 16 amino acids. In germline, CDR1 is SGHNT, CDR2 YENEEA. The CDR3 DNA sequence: TGTGCCAGCAGCCCCCGGTGGGCCGGAAGCACCGGGGAGCTGTTTTTT. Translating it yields CASSPRWAGSTGELFF.

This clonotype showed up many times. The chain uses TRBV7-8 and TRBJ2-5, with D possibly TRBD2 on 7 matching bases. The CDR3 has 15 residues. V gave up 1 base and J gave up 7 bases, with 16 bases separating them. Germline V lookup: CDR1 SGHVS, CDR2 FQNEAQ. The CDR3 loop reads CASSLVGGAPWTQYF. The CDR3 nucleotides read TGTGCCAGCAGCTTAGTTGGGGGGGCCCCTTGGACCCAGTACTTC.

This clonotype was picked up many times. CDR3 DNA sequence: TGTGCCACCAGTGATGACAGGGTCGCTGAAGCTTTCTTT. Translated: CATSDDRVAEAFF. The V gene is TRBV24-1, the J gene TRBJ1-1; 7 bases line up with TRBD1. V gave up 3 bases and J gave up 6 bases; unmatched junction bases: 3. The CDR3 is 13 amino acids. The germline gives CDR1 KGHDR, CDR2 SFDVKD.

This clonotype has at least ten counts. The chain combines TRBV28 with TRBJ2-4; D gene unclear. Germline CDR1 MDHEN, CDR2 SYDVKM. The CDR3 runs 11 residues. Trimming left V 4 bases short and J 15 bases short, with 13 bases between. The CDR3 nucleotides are TGTGCCAGCAGTTCGGGCACCCGAGGGTACTTC. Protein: CASSSGTRGYF.

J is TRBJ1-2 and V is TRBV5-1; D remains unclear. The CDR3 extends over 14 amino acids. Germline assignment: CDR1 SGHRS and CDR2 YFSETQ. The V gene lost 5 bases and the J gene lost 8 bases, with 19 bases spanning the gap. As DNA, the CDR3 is TGCGCCAGCAGTTATATAGGAGAATCTATGGGCTACACCTTC. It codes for CASSYIGESMGYTF.

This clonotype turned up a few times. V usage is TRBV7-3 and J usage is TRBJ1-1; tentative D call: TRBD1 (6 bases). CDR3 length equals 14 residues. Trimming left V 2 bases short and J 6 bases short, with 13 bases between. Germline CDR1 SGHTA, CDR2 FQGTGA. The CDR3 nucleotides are TGTGCCAGCAGCTTACAAGGGGGTGCCGCTGAAGCTTTCTTT. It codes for CASSLQGGAAEAFF.

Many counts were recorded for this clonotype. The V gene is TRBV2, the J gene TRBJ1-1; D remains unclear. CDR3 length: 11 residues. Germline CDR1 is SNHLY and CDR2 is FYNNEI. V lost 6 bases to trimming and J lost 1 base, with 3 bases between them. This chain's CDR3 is CASRQNTEAFF. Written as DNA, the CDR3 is TGTGCCAGCAGGCAGAACACTGAAGCTTTCTTT.

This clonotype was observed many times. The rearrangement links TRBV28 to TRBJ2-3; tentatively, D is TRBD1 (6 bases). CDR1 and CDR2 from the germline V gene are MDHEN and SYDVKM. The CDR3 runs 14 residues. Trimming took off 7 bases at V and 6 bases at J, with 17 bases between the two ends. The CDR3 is CASNSDRLWDTQYF. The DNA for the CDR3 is TGTGCCAGCAATTCCGACAGGTTGTGGGATACGCAGTATTTT. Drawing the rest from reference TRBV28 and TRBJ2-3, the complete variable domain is DVKVTQSSRYLVKRTGEKVFLECVQDMDHENMFWYRQDPGLGLRLIYFSYDVKMKEKGDIPEGYSVSREKKERFSLILESASTNQTSMYLCASNSDRLWDTQYFGPGTRLTVL.

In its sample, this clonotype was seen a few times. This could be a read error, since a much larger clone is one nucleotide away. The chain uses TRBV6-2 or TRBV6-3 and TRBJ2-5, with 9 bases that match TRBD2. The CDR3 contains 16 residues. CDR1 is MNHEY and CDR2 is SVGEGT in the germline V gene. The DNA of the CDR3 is TGTGCCGGCAGCTCTTTAGCGGGGGCCAAAAAAGAGACCCAGTACTTC. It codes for CAGSSLAGAKKETQYF.

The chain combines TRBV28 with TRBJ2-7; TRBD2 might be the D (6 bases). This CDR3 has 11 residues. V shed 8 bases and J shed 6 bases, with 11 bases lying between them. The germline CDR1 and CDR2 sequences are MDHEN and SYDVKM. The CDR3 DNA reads TGTGCCAGCGGAGGGGCGCGCGAGCAGTACTTC. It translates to CASGGAREQYF.

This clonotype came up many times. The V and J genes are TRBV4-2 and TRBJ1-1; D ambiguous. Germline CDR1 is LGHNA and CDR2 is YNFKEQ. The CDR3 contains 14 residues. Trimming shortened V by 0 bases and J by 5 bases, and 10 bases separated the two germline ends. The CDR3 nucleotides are TGTGCCAGCAGCCAAGATAATGGCCGAACTGAAGCTTTCTTT. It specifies CASSQDNGRTEAFF.

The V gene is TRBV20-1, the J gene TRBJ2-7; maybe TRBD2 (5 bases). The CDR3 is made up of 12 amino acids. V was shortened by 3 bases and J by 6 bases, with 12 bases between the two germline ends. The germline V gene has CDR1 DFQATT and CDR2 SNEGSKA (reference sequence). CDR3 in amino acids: CSASDRSGEQYF. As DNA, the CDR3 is TGCAGTGCTAGCGATAGGAGCGGCGAGCAGTACTTC.

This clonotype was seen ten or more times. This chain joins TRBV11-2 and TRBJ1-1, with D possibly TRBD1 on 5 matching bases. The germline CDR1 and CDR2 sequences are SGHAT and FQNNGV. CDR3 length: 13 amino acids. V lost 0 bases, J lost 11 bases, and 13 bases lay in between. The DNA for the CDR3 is TGTGCCAGCAGCTTAGAGGGACTTAACCGGGCTTTCTTT. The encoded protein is CASSLEGLNRAFF.

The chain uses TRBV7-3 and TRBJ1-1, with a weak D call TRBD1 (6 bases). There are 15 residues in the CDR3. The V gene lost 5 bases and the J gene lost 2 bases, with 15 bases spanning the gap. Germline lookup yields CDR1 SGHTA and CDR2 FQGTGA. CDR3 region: CASSERRGFNTEAFF. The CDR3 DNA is TGTGCCAGCAGCGAGCGAAGGGGGTTCAACACTGAAGCTTTCTTT.

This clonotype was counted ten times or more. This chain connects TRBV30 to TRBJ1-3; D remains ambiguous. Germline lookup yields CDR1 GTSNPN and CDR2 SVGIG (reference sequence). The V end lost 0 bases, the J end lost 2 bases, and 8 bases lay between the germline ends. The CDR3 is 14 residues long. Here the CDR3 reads CAWSVRRAGNTIYF. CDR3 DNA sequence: TGTGCCTGGAGTGTACGGCGTGCTGGAAACACCATATATTTT.

As DNA, the CDR3 is TGTGCCAGCAGATCCGGACAGGGTGGTGCAGATACGCAGTATTTT. This encodes CASRSGQGGADTQYF. The chain carries TRBV7-2 and TRBJ2-3; 8 nucleotides align to TRBD1. Looked up from germline, CDR1 is SGHTA and CDR2 is FQGNSA. The CDR3 runs 15 residues. With 6 bases clipped from V and 4 bases from J, the junction kept 9 bases outside the gene matches.

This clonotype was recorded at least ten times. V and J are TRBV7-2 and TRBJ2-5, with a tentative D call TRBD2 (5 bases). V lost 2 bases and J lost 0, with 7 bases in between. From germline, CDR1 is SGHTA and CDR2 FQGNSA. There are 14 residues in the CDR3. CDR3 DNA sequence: TGTGCCAGCAGCTTATCGAGGGACCAAGAGACCCAGTACTTC. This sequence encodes CASSLSRDQETQYF.

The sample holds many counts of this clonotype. The CDR3, as DNA: TGCGCCAGCAGATCAGACGGAAGAGAATACAATGAGCAGTTCTTC. Its protein is CASRSDGREYNEQFF. The chain employs TRBV5-1 and TRBJ2-1; D gene unclear. The CDR3 has 15 amino acids. V lost 5 bases, J lost 4 bases, and 16 bases lay in between. The germline V gene encodes CDR1 SGHRS and CDR2 YFSETQ.

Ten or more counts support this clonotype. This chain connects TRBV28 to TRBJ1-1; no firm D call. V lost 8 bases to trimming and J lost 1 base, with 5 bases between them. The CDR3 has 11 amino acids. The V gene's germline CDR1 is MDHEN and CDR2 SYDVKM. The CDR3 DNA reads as TGTGCCAGCGAGAGGAACACTGAAGCTTTCTTT. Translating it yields CASERNTEAFF. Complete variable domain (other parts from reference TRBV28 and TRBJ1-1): DVKVTQSSRYLVKRTGEKVFLECVQDMDHENMFWYRQDPGLGLRLIYFSYDVKMKEKGDIPEGYSVSREKKERFSLILESASTNQTSMYLCASERNTEAFFGQGTRLTVV.

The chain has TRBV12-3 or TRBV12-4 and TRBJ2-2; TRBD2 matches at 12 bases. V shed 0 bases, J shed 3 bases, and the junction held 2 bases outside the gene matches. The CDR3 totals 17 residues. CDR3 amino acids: CASSLALAGGDTGELFF. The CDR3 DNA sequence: TGTGCCAGCAGTTTAGCACTAGCGGGGGGAGACACCGGGGAGCTGTTTTTT.

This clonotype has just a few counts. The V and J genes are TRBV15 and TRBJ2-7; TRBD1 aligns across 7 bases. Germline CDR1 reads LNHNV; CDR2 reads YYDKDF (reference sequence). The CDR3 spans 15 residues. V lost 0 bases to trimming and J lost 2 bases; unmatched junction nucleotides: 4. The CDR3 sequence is CATSREPGGPYEQYF. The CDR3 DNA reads TGTGCCACCAGCAGAGAACCAGGGGGTCCCTACGAGCAGTACTTC.

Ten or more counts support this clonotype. Here the CDR3 DNA reads TGTGCCAGCAGTTTAAGGGGACAGGTCCCTGAAGCTTTCTTT. Encoded protein: CASSLRGQVPEAFF. This sequence joins TRBV12-3 or TRBV12-4 and TRBJ1-1; TRBD1 agrees at 8 bases. The CDR3 contains 14 residues. V lost 2 bases and J lost 6; bases outside the gene matches: 5.

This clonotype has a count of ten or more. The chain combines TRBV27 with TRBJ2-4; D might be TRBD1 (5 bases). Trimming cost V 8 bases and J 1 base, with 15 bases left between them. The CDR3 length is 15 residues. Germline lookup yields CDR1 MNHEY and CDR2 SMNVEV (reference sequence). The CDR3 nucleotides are TGTGCCAGCGGCCCCAGGGTTTTCGCCAAAAACATTCAGTACTTC. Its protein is CASGPRVFAKNIQYF.

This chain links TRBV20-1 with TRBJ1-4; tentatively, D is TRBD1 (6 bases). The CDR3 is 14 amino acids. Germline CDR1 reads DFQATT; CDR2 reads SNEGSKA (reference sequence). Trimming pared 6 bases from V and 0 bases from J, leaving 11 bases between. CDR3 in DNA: TGCAGTGCACAGACAGGATCAACTAATGAAAAACTGTTTTTT. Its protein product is CSAQTGSTNEKLFF.

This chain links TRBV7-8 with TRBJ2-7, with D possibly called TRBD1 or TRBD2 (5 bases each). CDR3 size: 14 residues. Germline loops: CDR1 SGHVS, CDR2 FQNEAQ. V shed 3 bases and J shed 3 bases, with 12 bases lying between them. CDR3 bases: TGTGCCAGCAGCTTGGGAGCAGGGAGCTACGAGCAGTACTTC. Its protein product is CASSLGAGSYEQYF. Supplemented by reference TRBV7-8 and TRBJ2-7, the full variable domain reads GAGVSQSPRYKVAKRGQDVALRCDPISGHVSLFWYQQALGQGPEFLTYFQNEAQLDKSGLPSDRFFAERPEGSVSTLKIQRTQQEDSAVYLCASSLGAGSYEQYFGPGTRLTVT.

CDR3 nucleotide sequence: TGTGCCAGCAGCTTGGTGGGGAGCGGGGGACAGGAGGCAGATACGCAGTATTTT. This translates into CASSLVGSGGQEADTQYF. The chain has TRBV7-3 and TRBJ2-3; tentatively, D is TRBD1 or TRBD2 (8 bases each). The CDR3 loop spans 18 amino acids. Germline assignment: CDR1 SGHTA and CDR2 FQGTGA. Trimming cost V 3 bases and J 4 bases, with 23 bases left between them.

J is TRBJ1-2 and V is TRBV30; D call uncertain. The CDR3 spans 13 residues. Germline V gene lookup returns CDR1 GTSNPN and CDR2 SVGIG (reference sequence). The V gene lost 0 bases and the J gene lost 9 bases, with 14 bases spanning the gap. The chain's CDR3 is CAWSVKGLLSYTF. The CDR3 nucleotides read TGTGCCTGGAGTGTAAAGGGCTTGCTTAGCTACACCTTC.

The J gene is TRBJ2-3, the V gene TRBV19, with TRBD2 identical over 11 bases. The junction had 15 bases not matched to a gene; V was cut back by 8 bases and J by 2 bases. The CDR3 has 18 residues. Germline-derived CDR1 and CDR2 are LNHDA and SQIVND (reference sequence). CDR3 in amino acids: CASATGLAGGRYTDTQYF. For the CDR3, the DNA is TGTGCCAGTGCAACGGGGCTAGCGGGGGGCAGGTACACAGATACGCAGTATTTT.